The subject of this entry is one TCR beta chain. Single viable CD3+CD4+CD8-CD45RO+ cells were sorted as the memory CD4+ T cells. This entry comes from a study of memory CD4+ T cells and cytomegalovirus serostatus. Overall study context: This sample comes from healthy Belgian adults, fewer than 10 CMV seropositive, approximately 22 seronegative.

Per the authors' pipeline: After removing out-of-frame reads, around 2 million distinct TCRbeta sequences remained. The method was immunoSEQ multiplex PCR; TCRdb's version includes in-frame clones alone and lacks a portion of them. V and J calls and clone size are copied from that table; D and trimming were computed from the DNA. The sample includes 45,000 to 65,000 clones, roughly 78% seen only once; the top ten take 0.77%. The sequence came from an adult in good health and CMV-seronegative. The specimen was memory CD4+ T cells from blood.

CDR3 nucleotide sequence: TGTGCCAGCAGGGTGACAGAGACGTACCAAGAGACCCAGTACTTC. Protein: CASRVTETYQETQYF. The V call is TRBV6-1, the J call TRBJ2-5; perhaps TRBD1 as D (5 bases). Germline V lookup: CDR1 MNHNS, CDR2 SASEGT. The CDR3 covers 15 residues. V lost 6 bases, J lost 0 bases, and 14 bases lay in between.